This TCR beta chain was sequenced during a study of shared clonotypes between healthy human individuals. Study-wide points: The small donor group covered limited genetic and exposure diversity.

The assay was immunoSEQ multiplex PCR, and TCRdb's table has in-frame clones only and misses some. The sample yields 850,000 to 1,200,000 clones, roughly 80% seen once. This clone came up a few times. What it recognizes is unknown. Trimming stripped 6 bases from V and 1 base from J, with 2 bases between. This CDR3 contains 11 residues. In germline, CDR1 is ENHRY, CDR2 SYGVKD. This rearrangement joins TRBV10-3 to TRBJ2-3; D unclear. The receptor comes from a man younger than 35 in good health. The sequenced sample was memory CD4+ T cells sorted from blood. Subset reported: CD45RA-negative fraction. Written as DNA, the CDR3 is TGTGCCATCAGGGGCACAGATACGCAGTATTTT. This translates into CAIRGTDTQYF.